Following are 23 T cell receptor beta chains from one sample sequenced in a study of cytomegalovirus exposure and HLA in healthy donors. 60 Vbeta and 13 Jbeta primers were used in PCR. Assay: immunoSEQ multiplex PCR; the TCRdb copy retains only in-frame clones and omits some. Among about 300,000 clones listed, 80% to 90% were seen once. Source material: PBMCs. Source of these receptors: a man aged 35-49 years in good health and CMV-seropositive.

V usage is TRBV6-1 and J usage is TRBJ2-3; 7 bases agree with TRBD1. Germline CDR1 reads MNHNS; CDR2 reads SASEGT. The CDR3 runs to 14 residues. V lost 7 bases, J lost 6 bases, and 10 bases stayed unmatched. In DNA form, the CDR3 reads TGTGCCAGCATGATAACAGGGGCCCTCGATACGCAGTATTTT. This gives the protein CASMITGALDTQYF.

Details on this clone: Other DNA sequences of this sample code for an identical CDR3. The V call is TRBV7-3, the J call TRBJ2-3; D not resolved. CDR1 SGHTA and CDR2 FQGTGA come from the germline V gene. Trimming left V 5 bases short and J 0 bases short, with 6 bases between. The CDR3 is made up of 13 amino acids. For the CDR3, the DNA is TGTGCCAGCAGCCCGTATAGCACAGATACGCAGTATTTT. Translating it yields CASSPYSTDTQYF.

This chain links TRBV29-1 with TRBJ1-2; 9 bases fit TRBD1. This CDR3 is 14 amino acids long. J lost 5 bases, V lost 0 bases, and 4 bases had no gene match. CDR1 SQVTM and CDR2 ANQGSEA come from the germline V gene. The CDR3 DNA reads TGCAGCGTTGAAGATCGCGACAGGGGGTATGGCTACACCTTC. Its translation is CSVEDRDRGYGYTF.

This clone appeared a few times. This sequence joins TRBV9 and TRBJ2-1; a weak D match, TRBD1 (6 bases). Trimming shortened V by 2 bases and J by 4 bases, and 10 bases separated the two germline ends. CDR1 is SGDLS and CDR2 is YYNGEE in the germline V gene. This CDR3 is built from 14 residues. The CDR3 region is CASSVAGQYNEQFF. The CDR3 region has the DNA TGTGCCAGCAGCGTCGCTGGACAGTACAATGAGCAGTTCTTC.

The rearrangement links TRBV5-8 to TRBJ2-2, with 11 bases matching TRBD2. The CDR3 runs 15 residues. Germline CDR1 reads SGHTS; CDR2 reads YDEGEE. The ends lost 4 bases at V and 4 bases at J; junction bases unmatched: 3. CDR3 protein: CASSAGLAGTGELFF. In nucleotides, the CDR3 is TGTGCCAGCAGCGCCGGACTAGCGGGCACCGGGGAGCTGTTTTTT.

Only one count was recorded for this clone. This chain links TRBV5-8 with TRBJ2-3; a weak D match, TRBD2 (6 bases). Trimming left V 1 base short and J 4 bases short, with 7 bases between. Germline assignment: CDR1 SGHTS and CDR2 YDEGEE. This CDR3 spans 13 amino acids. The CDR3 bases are TGTGCCAGCAGCTTGCGGAGGGCAGATACGCAGTATTTT. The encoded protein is CASSLRRADTQYF.

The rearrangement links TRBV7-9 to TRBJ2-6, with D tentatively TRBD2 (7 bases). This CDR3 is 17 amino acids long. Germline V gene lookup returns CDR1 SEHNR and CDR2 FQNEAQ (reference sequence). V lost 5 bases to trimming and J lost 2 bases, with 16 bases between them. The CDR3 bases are TGTGCCAGCAGCCCCCTGGGGGGGCGGCCTGGGGCCAACGTCCTGACTTTC. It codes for CASSPLGGRPGANVLTF.

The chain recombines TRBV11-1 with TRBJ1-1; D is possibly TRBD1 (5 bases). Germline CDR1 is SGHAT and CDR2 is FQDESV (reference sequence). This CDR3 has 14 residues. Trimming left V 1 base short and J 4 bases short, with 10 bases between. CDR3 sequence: CASSLGGVLTEAFF. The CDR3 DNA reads TGTGCCAGCAGCTTAGGGGGGGTGCTCACTGAAGCTTTCTTT.

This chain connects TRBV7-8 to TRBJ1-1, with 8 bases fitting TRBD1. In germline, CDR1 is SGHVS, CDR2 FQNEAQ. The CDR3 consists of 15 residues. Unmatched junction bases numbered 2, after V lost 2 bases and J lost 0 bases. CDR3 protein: CASSLLTGVNTEAFF. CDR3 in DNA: TGTGCCAGCAGCTTACTGACAGGGGTGAACACTGAAGCTTTCTTT.

In DNA, the CDR3 is TGTGCCAGCAGCTTCCTGACAGGGACCTATGGCTACACCTTC. It encodes CASSFLTGTYGYTF. This sequence joins TRBV7-9 and TRBJ1-2, with 7 bases matching TRBD1. CDR3 length equals 14 residues. From germline, CDR1 is SEHNR and CDR2 FQNEAQ (reference sequence). Trimming cost V 3 bases and J 4 bases; bases outside gene matches: 5.

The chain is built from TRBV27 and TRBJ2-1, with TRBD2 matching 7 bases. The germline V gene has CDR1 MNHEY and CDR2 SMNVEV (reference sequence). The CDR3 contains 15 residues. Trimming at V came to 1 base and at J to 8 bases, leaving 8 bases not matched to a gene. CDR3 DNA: TGTGCCAGCAGTTTATGGGGTGGGAGGGCGGATGAGCAGTTCTTC. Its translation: CASSLWGGRADEQFF.

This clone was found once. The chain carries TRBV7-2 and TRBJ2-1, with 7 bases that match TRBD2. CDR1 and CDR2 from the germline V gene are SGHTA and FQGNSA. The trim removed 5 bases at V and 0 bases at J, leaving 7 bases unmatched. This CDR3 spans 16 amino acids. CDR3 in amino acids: CASSGRLAGSYNEQFF. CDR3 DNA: TGTGCCAGCAGCGGCAGACTAGCCGGCTCCTACAATGAGCAGTTCTTC.

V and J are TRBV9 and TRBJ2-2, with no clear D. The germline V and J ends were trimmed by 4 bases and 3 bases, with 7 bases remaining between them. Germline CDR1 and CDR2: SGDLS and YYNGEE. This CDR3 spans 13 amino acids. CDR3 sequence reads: CASSPSDTGELFF. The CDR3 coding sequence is TGTGCCAGCAGCCCCTCAGACACCGGGGAGCTGTTTTTT.

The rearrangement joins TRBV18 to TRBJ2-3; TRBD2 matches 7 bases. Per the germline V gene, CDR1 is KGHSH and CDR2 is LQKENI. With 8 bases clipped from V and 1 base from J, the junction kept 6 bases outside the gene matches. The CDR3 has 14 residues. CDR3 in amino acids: CASATSARTDTQYF. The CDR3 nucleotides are TGTGCCAGCGCAACTAGCGCGCGCACAGATACGCAGTATTTT.

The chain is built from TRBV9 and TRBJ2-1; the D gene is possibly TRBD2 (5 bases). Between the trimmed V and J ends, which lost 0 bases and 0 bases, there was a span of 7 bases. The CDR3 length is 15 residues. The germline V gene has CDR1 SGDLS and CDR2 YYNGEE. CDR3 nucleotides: TGTGCCAGCAGCGTAGTGGGGAGCTCCTACAATGAGCAGTTCTTC. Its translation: CASSVVGSSYNEQFF.

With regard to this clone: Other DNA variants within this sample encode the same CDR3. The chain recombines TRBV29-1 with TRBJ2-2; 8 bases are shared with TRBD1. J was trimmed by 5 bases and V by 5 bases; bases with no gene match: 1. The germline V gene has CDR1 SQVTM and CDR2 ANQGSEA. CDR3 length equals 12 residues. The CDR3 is CSVTGGTGELFF. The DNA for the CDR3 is TGCAGCGTTACAGGGGGTACCGGGGAGCTGTTTTTT.

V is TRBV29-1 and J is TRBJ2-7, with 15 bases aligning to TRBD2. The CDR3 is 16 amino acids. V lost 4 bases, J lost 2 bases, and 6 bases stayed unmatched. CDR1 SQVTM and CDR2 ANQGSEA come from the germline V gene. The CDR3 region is CSVAGLAGGRTYEQYF. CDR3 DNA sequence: TGCAGCGTTGCCGGACTAGCGGGAGGGCGTACCTACGAGCAGTACTTC.

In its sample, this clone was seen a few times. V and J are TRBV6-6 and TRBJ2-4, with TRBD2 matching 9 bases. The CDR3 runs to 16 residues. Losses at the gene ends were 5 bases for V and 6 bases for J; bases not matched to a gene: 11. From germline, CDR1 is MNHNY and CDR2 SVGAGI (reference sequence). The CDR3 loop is CASSPRASGKGNIQYF. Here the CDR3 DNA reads TGTGCCAGCAGTCCCCGGGCTAGCGGGAAAGGAAACATTCAGTACTTC.

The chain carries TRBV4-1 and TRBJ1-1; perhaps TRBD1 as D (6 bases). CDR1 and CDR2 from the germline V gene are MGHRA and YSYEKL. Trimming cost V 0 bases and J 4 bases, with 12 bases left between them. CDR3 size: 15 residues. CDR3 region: CASSQDRGAGTEAFF. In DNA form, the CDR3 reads TGCGCCAGCAGCCAAGATCGGGGGGCAGGCACTGAAGCTTTCTTT.

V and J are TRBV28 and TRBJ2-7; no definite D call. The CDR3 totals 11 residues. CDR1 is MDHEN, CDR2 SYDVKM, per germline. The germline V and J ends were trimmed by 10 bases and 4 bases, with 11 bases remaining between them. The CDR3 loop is CATSARYEQYF. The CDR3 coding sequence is TGTGCCACCTCCGCGCGGTACGAGCAGTACTTC.

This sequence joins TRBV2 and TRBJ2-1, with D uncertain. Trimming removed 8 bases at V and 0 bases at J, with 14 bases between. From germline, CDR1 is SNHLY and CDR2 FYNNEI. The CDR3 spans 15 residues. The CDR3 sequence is CASQILSSSYNEQFF. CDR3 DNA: TGTGCCAGCCAAATCCTGTCGAGCTCCTACAATGAGCAGTTCTTC. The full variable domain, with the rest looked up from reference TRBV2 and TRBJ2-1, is EPEVTQTPSHQVTQMGQEVILRCVPISNHLYFYWYRQILGQKVEFLVSFYNNEISEKSEIFDDQFSVERPDGSNFTLKIRSTKLEDSAMYFCASQILSSSYNEQFFGPGTRLTVL.

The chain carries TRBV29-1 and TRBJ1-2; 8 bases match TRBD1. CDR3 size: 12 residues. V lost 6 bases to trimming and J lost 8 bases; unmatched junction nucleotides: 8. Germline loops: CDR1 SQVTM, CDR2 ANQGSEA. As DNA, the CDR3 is TGCAGCGTGTGGACAGGGAAGGAAGGCTACACCTTC. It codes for CSVWTGKEGYTF. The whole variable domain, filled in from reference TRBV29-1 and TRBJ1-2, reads SAVISQKPSRDICQRGTSLTIQCQVDSQVTMMFWYRQQPGQSLTLIATANQGSEATYESGFVIDKFPISRPNLTFSTLTVSNMSPEDSSIYLCSVWTGKEGYTFGSGTRLTVV.

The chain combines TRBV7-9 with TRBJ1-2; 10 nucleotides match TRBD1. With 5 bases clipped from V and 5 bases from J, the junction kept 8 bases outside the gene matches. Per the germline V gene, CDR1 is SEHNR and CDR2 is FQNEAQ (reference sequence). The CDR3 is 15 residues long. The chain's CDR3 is CASSPSGQGIYGYTF. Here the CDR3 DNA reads TGTGCCAGCAGCCCCTCGGGACAGGGGATATATGGCTACACCTTC.